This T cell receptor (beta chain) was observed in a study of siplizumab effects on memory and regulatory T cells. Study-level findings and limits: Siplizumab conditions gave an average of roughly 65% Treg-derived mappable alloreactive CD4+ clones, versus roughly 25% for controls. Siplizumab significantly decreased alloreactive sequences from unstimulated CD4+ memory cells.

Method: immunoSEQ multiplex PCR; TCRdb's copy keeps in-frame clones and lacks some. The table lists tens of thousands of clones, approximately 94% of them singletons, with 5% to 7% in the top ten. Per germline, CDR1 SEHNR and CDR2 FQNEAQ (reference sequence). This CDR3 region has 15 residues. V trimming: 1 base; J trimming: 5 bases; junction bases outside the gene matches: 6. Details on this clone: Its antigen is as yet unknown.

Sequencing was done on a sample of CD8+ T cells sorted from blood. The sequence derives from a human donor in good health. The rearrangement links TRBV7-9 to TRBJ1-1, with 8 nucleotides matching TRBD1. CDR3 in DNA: TGTGCCAGCAGCTTAGAAGCACAGGGGGTTACTGAAGCTTTCTTT. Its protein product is CASSLEAQGVTEAFF.